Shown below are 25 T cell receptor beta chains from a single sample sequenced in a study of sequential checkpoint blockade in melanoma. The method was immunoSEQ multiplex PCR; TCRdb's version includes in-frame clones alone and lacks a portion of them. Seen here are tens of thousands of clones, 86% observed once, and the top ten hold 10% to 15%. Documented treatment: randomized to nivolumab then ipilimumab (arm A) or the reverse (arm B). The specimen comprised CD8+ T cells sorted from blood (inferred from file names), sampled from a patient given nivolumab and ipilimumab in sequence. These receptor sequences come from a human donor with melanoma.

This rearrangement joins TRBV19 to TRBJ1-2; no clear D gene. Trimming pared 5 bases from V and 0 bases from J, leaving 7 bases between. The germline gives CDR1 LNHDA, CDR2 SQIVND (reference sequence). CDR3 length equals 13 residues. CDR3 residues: CASSSTANYGYTF. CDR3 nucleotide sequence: TGTGCCAGTAGTTCAACGGCTAACTATGGCTACACCTTC.

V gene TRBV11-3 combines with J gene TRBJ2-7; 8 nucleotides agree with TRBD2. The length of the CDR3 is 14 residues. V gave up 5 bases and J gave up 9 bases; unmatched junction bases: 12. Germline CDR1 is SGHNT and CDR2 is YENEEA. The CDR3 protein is CASSPGLAGAGQYV. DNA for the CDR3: TGTGCCAGCAGCCCTGGACTAGCAGGGGCCGGGCAGTACGTC.

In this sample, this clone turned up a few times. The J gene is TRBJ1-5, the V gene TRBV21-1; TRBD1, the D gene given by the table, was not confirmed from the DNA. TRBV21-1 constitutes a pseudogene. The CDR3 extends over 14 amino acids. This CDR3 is CASSESQGDQPQHF. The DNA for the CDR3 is TGTGCCAGCAGCGAGTCACAGGGGGATCAGCCCCAGCATTTT.

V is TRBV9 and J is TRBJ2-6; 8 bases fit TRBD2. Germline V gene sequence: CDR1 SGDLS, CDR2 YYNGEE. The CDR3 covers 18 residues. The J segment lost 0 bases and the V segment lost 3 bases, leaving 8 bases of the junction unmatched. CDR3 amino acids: CASSGLGGGSSGANVLTF. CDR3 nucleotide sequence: TGTGCCAGCAGCGGCCTCGGGGGGGGGAGCTCTGGGGCCAACGTCCTGACTTTC.

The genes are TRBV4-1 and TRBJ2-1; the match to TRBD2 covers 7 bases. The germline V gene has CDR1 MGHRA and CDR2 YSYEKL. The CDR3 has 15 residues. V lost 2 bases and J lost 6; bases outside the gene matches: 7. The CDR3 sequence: CASSQLAASSNEQFF. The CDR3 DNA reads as TGCGCCAGCAGCCAACTAGCGGCGTCGAGCAATGAGCAGTTCTTC.

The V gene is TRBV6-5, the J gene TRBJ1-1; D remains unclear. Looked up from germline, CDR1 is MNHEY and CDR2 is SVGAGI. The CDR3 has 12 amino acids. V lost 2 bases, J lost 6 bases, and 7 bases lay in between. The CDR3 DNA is TGTGCCAGCAGTTACGGTGACTCTGAAGCTTTCTTT. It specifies CASSYGDSEAFF.

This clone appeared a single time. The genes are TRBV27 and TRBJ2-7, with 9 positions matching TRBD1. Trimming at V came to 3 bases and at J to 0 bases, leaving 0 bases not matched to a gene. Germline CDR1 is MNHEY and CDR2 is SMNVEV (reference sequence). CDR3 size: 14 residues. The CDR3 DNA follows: TGTGCCAGCAGTTTGACAGGGGGCTCCTACGAGCAGTACGTC. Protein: CASSLTGGSYEQYV.

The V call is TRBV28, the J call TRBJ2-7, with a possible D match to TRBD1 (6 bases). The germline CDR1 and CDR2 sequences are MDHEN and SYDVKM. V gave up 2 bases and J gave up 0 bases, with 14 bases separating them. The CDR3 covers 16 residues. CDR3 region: CASSLSRQDDSYEQYF. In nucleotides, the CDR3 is TGTGCCAGCAGTTTAAGCCGACAGGATGACTCCTACGAGCAGTACTTC.

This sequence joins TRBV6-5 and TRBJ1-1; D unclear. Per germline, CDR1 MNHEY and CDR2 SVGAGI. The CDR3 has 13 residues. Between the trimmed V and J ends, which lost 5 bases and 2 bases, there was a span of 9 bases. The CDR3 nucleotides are TGTGCCAGCAGTATCACAGAAAACACTGAAGCTTTCTTT. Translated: CASSITENTEAFF.

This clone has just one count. Here the CDR3 DNA reads TGTGCCAGTAGTTCGCGACAGGGGACGGAGACCCAGTACTTC. This translates into CASSSRQGTETQYF. V is TRBV19 and J is TRBJ2-5, with 8 nucleotides matching TRBD1. Losses at the gene ends were 5 bases for V and 5 bases for J; bases not matched to a gene: 7. This CDR3 contains 14 residues. From germline, CDR1 is LNHDA and CDR2 SQIVND (reference sequence).

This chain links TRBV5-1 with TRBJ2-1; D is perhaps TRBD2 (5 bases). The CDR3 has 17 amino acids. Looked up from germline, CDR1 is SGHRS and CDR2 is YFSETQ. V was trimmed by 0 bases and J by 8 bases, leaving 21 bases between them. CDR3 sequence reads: CASSLGVRVPTGDEQFF. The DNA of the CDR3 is TGCGCCAGCAGCTTGGGAGTGAGGGTCCCCACCGGCGATGAGCAGTTCTTC.

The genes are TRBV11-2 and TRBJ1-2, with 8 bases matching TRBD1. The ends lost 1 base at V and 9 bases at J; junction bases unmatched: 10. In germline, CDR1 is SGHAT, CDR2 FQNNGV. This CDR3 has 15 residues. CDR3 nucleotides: TGTGCCAGCAGCTTAGGGGCCGGTCAGGGGGCGAGCTACACCTTC. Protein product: CASSLGAGQGASYTF.

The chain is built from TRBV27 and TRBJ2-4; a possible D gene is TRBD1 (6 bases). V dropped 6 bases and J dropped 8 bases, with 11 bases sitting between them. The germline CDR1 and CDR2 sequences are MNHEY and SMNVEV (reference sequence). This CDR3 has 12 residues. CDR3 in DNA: TGTGCCAGCAGGGGGGCGTTCTACATTCAGTACTTC. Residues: CASRGAFYIQYF.

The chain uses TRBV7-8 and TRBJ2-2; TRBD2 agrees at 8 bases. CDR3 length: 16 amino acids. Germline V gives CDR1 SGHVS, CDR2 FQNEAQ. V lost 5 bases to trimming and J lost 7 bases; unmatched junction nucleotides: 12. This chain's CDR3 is CASSPRAGGVGGELFF. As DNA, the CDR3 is TGTGCCAGCAGCCCCCGTGCGGGAGGCGTGGGCGGGGAGCTGTTTTTT. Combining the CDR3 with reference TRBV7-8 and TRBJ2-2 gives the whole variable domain GAGVSQSPRYKVAKRGQDVALRCDPISGHVSLFWYQQALGQGPEFLTYFQNEAQLDKSGLPSDRFFAERPEGSVSTLKIQRTQQEDSAVYLCASSPRAGGVGGELFFGEGSRLTVL.

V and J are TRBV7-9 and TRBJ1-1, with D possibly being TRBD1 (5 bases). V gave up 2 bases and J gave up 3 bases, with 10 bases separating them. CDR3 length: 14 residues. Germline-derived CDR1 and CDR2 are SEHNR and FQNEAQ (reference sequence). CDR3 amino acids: CASSLSGIYTEAFF. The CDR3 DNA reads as TGTGCCAGCAGCTTATCAGGGATATACACTGAAGCTTTCTTT.

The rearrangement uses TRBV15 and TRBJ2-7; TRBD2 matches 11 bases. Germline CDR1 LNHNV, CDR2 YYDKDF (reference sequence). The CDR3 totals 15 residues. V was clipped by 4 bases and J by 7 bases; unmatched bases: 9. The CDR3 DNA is TGTGCCACCAGCACAACTAGCGGGAGCTTTTATGAGCAGTACGTC. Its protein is CATSTTSGSFYEQYV.

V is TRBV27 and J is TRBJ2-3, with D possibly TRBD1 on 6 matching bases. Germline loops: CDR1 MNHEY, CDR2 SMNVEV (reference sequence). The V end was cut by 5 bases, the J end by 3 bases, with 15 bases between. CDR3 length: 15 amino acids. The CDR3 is CASSRTGTSTDTQYF. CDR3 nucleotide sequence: TGTGCCAGCAGTCGTACCGGGACATCGACAGATACGCAGTATTTT.

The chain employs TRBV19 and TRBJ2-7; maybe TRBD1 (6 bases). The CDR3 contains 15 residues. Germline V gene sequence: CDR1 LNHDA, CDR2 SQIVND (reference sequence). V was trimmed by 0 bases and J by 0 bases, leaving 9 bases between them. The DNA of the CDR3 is TGTGCCAGTAGTATAGATCAGGGGAGCTCCTACGAGCAGTACTTC. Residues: CASSIDQGSSYEQYF.

As DNA, the CDR3 is TGTGCCAGCAGTTTATGGGCAGGGAATCAGCCCCAGCATTTT. This codes for CASSLWAGNQPQHF. This rearrangement joins TRBV27 to TRBJ1-5; TRBD1 might be the D (5 bases). Trimming left V 1 base short and J 4 bases short, with 8 bases between. The CDR3 contains 14 residues. From germline, CDR1 is MNHEY and CDR2 SMNVEV (reference sequence).

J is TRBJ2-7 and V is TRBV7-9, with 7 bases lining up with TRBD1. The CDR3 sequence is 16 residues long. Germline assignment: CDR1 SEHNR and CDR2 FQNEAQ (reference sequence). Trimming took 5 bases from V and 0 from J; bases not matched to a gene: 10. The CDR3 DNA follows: TGTGCCAGCAGCCCAGTGACAGGGAGAGCCTCCTACGAGCAGTACTTC. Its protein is CASSPVTGRASYEQYF.

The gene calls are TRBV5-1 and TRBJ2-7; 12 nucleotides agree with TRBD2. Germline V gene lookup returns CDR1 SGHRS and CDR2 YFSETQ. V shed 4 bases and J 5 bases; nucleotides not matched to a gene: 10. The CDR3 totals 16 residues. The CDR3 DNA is TGCGCCAGCAGCCGGACTAGCGGGACGGGGTTTAACGAGCAGTACTTC. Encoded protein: CASSRTSGTGFNEQYF.

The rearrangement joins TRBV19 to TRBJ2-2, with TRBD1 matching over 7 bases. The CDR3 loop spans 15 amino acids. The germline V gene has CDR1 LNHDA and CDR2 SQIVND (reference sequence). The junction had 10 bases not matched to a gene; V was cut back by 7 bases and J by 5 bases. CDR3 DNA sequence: TGTGCCAGTATCCAAGGGGGACAGTTAACCGGGGAGCTGTTTTTT. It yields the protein CASIQGGQLTGELFF.

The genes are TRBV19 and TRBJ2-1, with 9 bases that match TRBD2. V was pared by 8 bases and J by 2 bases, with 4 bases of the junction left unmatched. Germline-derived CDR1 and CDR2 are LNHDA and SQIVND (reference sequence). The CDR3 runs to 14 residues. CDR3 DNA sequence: TGTGCCAGTTCTAGCGGGACTACCTACAATGAGCAGTTCTTC. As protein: CASSSGTTYNEQFF.

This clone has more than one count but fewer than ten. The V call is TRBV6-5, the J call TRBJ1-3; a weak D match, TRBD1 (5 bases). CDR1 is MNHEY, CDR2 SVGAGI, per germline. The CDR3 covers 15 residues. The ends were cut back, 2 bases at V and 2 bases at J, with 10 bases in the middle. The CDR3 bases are TGTGCCAGCAGTTACGGGTGGGGCGCTGGAAACACCATATATTTT. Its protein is CASSYGWGAGNTIYF.

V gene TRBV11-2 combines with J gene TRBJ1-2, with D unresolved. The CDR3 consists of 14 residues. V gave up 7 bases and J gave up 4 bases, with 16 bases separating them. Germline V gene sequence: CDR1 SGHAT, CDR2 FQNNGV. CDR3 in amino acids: CASTTTAVLYGYTF. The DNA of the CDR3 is TGTGCCAGCACCACAACCGCGGTCCTCTATGGCTACACCTTC.